Listed below are T cell receptor beta chains from one sample, sequenced in a study of cytomegalovirus exposure and HLA in healthy donors. Clones were read by immunoSEQ multiplex PCR, and TCRdb kept only the in-frame ones, dropping some. Here the sample spans approximately 120,000 clones, over 65% being singletons. The sequencing input was PBMCs. All receptors come from a middle-aged man in good health and CMV-seronegative. Each CDR3 is given with its conserved first and last residue. A D gene is named only where the DNA matches it firmly. Expanded clones get a size class; other rows say once, few or many, or leave the size out.

J gene,clone size,V gene,D gene,CDR3 DNA,CDR3 protein
TRBJ2-5,few,TRBV10-1,TRBD2,TGCGCCAGCAGTTCGGGGGGGTACCAAGAGACCCAGTACTTC,CASSSGGYQETQYF
TRBJ1-4,once,TRBV5-6,NA,TGTGCCAGCAGCTTAGGCGGGTGGACTAATGAAAAACTGTTTTTT,CASSLGGWTNEKLFF
TRBJ2-1,NA,TRBV7-3,NA,TGTGCCAGCAGCTTAACGTTTATCGATGAGCAGTTCTTC,CASSLTFIDEQFF
TRBJ2-5,NA,TRBV2,TRBD2,TGTGCCAGCAGTGAGACTAGCGTTGGAGAGACCCAGTACTTC,CASSETSVGETQYF
TRBJ2-7,NA,TRBV10-3,NA,TGTGCCAAAACTGAGAGCTCCTACGAGCAGTACTTC,CAKTESSYEQYF
TRBJ2-2,NA,TRBV7-2,TRBD2,TGTGCCAGCAGCCCCGGCCGGGGGGCCGGGGAGCTGTTTTTT,CASSPGRGAGELFF
TRBJ2-2,NA,TRBV6-1,NA,TGTGCCAGCAGTGCCCCCACAGGAAACACCGGGGAGCTGTTTTTT,CASSAPTGNTGELFF
TRBJ1-2,NA,TRBV5-1,NA,TGCGCCAGCAGCCTGGATGGGGGGATGGGCGGCTACACCTTC,CASSLDGGMGGYTF
TRBJ2-7,few,TRBV18,TRBD2,TGTGCCAGCTCACCACCCCAGCGGGGGCCTACCTACGAGCAGTACTTC,CASSPPQRGPTYEQYF
TRBJ1-2,few,TRBV7-2,NA,TGTGCCAGCAGCCCGCCAGGGGAAGGCTACACCTTC,CASSPPGEGYTF
TRBJ1-4,few,TRBV7-6,NA,TGTGCCAGCAGCTTAGGGGCGACGGCTTTAAATGAAAAACTGTTTTTT,CASSLGATALNEKLFF
TRBJ2-2,NA,TRBV7-6,TRBD2,TGTGCCAGCAGCTCCACGGTAGCGGGGAACACCGGGGAGCTGTTTTTT,CASSSTVAGNTGELFF
TRBJ1-6,few,TRBV5-1,NA,TGCGCCAGCAGCTTGCCGGGGGATGATAATTCACCCCTCCACTTT,CASSLPGDDNSPLHF
TRBJ1-6,NA,TRBV6-5,TRBD1,TGTGCCAGCAGGGGGGACAGGGAAAATTCACCCCTCCACTTT,CASRGDRENSPLHF
TRBJ1-5,NA,TRBV10-3,NA,TGTGCCATCAGTCCCAGCGCCGATAGCAATCAGCCCCAGCATTTT,CAISPSADSNQPQHF
TRBJ1-1,NA,TRBV14,NA,TGTGCCAGCAGCCAAGATCTTTGGGTCACAGGGAACACTGAAGCTTTCTTT,CASSQDLWVTGNTEAFF
TRBJ2-5,NA,TRBV7-8,NA,TGTGCCAGCAGCTTCTTAGAAGAGACCCAGTACTTC,CASSFLEETQYF
TRBJ2-3,NA,TRBV5-5,TRBD2,TGTGCCAGCAGCCAGACTAGCGGGGGCACAGATACGCAGTATTTT,CASSQTSGGTDTQYF
TRBJ2-5,NA,TRBV9,NA,TGTGCCAGCAGCCTTCCCCGACCGGGACTCCACTTC,CASSLPRPGLHF
TRBJ2-3,NA,TRBV6-4,NA,TGTGCCAGCAGTGACGGCGGGGTGAGAGATACGCAGTATTTT,CASSDGGVRDTQYF
TRBJ2-2,NA,TRBV6-1,NA,TGTGCCAGCAGAACGGCGGGCACCGGGGAGCTGTTTTTT,CASRTAGTGELFF
TRBJ1-1,few,TRBV19,NA,TGTGCCAGTAGCCTTGAGATAGAGAACACTGAAGCTTTCTTT,CASSLEIENTEAFF
TRBJ2-3,NA,TRBV19,TRBD2,TGTGCCAGTAGTACCCGGACTAGCGGGGCCACAGATACGCAGTATTTT,CASSTRTSGATDTQYF
TRBJ1-2,NA,TRBV2,NA,TGTGCCAGCAGCACGTACCAGGGGACCTATGGCTACACCTTC,CASSTYQGTYGYTF
TRBJ2-2,NA,TRBV4-3,NA,TGCGCCAGCAGCCAAGATTATGGGGACACCTCCACCGGGGAGCTGTTTTTT,CASSQDYGDTSTGELFF
TRBJ2-5,NA,TRBV2,NA,TGTGCCAGCAGTGAAGTGGAGCCAGAGGCCCAGTACTTC,CASSEVEPEAQYF
TRBJ2-3,NA,TRBV7-7,NA,TGTGCCAGCAGCACTGACCGGGTGGGGCGCACAGATACGCAGTATTTT,CASSTDRVGRTDTQYF
TRBJ2-5,NA,TRBV5-1,TRBD2,TGCGCCAGCAGCCAGACTAGCGGGGGGACCCTACAGACCCAGTACTTC,CASSQTSGGTLQTQYF
TRBJ1-6,NA,TRBV29-1,NA,TGCAGCGTGAAAGACAGCTATAATTCACCCCTCCACTTT,CSVKDSYNSPLHF
TRBJ1-5,NA,TRBV28,TRBD1,TGTGCCAGCAGGGGACAGGGGGAGAATCAGCCCCAGCATTTT,CASRGQGENQPQHF
TRBJ2-5,NA,TRBV5-4,TRBD1,TGTGCCAGCAGCCGGACAGGGGACGAGACCCAGTACTTC,CASSRTGDETQYF
TRBJ1-4,NA,TRBV4-3,TRBD1,TGCGCCAGCAGCCAAGAAGGACAGGGTGGGGATGAAAAACTGTTTTTT,CASSQEGQGGDEKLFF